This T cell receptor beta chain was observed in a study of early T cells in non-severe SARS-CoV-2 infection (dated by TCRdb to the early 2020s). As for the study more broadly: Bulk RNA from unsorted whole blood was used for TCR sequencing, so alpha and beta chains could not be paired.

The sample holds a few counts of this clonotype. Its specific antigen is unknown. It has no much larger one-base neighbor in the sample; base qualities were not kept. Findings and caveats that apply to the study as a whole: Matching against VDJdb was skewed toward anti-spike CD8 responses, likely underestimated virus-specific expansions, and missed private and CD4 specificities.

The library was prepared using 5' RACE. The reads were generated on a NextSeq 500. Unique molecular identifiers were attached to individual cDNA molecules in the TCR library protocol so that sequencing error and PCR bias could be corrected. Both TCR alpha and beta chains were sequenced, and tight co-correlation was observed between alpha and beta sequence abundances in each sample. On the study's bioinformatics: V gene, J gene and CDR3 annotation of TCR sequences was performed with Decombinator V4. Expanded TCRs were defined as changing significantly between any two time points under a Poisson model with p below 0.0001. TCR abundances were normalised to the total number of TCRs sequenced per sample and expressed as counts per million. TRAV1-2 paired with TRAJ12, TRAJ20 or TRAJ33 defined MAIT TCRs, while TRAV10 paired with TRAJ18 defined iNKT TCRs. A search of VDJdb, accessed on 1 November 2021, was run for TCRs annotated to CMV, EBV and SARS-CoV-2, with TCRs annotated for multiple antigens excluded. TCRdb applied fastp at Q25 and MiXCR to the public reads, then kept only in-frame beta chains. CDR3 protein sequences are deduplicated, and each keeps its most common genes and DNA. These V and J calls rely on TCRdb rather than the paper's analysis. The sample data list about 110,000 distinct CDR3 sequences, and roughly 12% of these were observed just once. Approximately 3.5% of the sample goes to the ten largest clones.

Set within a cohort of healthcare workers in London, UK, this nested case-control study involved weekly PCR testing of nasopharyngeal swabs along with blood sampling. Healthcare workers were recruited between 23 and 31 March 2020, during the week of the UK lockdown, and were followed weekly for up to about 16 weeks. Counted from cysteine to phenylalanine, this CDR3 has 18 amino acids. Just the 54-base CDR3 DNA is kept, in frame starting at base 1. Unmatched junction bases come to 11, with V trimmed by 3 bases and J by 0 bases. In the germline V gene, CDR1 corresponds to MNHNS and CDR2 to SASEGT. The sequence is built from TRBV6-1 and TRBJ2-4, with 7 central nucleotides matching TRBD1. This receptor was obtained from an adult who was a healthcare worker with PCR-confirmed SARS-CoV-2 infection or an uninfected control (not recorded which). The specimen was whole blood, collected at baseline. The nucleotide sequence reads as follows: TGTGCCAGCAGTGAGGAGTACAGGGGCAGATTAGCCAAAAACATTCAGTACTTC. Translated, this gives CASSEEYRGRLAKNIQYF.